This entry lists 20 T cell receptor beta chains sequenced from one sample in a study of T cell repertoires in cytomegalovirus infection. TCRdb itself ran the reads through MiXCR, one entry per CDR3 protein. The sample has a few hundred thousand distinct CDR3 sequences, roughly 25% seen once. What these receptors recognize is not known. Here the sequenced sample was cultured PBMCs, taken from culture after CMV antigen stimulation. Receptors were obtained from a human donor in good health (CMV status not recorded). Some clones in this sample may be carry-over from other donors' samples.

The V call is TRBV20-1, the J call TRBJ2-7; TRBD2 matches 10 bases. This CDR3 is 14 amino acids long. After removal of 5 bases from V and 4 bases from J, the junction contained 8 bases not matched to a gene. The germline V gene encodes CDR1 DFQATT and CDR2 SNEGSKA (reference sequence). In DNA, the CDR3 is TGCAGTGCTTCCCCCGGGACTAGCGCTTACGAGCAGTACGTC. Protein product: CSASPGTSAYEQYV.

The chain employs TRBV20-1 and TRBJ1-6; TRBD1 agrees at 9 bases. The CDR3 sequence is 15 residues long. The germline V gene encodes CDR1 DFQATT and CDR2 SNEGSKA (reference sequence). With V trimmed by 6 bases and J by 9 bases, 12 bases remained unmatched. CDR3 in amino acids: CSAVAIQGAGSPLHF. DNA for the CDR3: TGCAGTGCCGTCGCCATACAGGGGGCTGGTTCACCCCTCCACTTT.

The CDR3 region is CASSHPGPPTSGGQLSGETQYF. The CDR3 nucleotides read TGCGCCAGCAGCCATCCGGGACCCCCGACTAGCGGAGGTCAGCTGTCAGGAGAGACCCAGTACTTC. The gene calls are TRBV5-1 and TRBJ2-5; 9 nucleotides line up with TRBD2. V gave up 4 bases and J gave up 4 bases; unmatched junction bases: 29. CDR1 and CDR2 (germline): SGHRS, YFSETQ. The CDR3 is made up of 22 amino acids.

Ten or more counts support this clonotype. The CDR3 loop reads CASSLRRLALYNEQFF. The CDR3 DNA reads as TGTGCCAGCAGCTTGAGGAGACTAGCTCTCTACAATGAGCAGTTCTTC. V and J are TRBV7-2 and TRBJ2-1; 7 bases line up with TRBD2. V trimming: 3 bases; J trimming: 3 bases; junction bases outside the gene matches: 8. This CDR3 has 16 amino acids. Germline V gene lookup returns CDR1 SGHTA and CDR2 FQGNSA.

The V gene is TRBV10-3, the J gene TRBJ2-1, with D perhaps matching TRBD2 (6 bases). Germline lookup yields CDR1 ENHRY and CDR2 SYGVKD. V was pared by 6 bases and J by 8 bases, with 14 bases between. This CDR3 has 13 residues. The CDR3 is CAIRRTGADEQFF. The DNA for the CDR3 is TGTGCCATCAGGAGGACGGGAGCGGATGAGCAGTTCTTC.

This clonotype has ten or more counts. The chain joins TRBV7-6 to TRBJ2-7; D perhaps matches TRBD1 (6 bases). CDR1 is SGHVS and CDR2 is FNYEAQ in the germline V gene. V was pared by 5 bases and J by 3 bases, with 17 bases between. The CDR3 is made up of 15 amino acids. The CDR3 nucleotides are TGTGCCAGCAGCCCCCGGGACAACCCCCTCTACGAGCAGTACTTC. Translating it yields CASSPRDNPLYEQYF. The variable domain in full, with the rest retrieved from reference TRBV7-6 and TRBJ2-7, is GAGVSQSPRYKVTKRGQDVALRCDPISGHVSLYWYRQALGQGPEFLTYFNYEAQQDKSGLPNDRFSAERPEGSISTLTIQRTEQRDSAMYRCASSPRDNPLYEQYFGPGTRLTVT.

This clonotype was counted only a few times. The chain recombines TRBV12-3 or TRBV12-4 with TRBJ1-1; perhaps TRBD1 as D (5 bases). The CDR3 loop spans 13 amino acids. V was trimmed by 6 bases and J by 4 bases, leaving 12 bases between them. The chain's CDR3 is CASRPTVPTEAFF. The DNA of the CDR3 is TGTGCCAGCAGACCGACAGTCCCCACTGAAGCTTTCTTT.

This clonotype was counted at least ten times. CDR3 region: CASSLGGYQPQHF. Here the CDR3 DNA reads TGTGCCAGCAGCTTAGGAGGGTATCAGCCCCAGCATTTT. This chain links TRBV7-2 with TRBJ1-5; D is unclear. The CDR3 loop spans 13 amino acids. Germline V CDR1 and CDR2: SGHTA, FQGNSA. Trimming cost V 1 base and J 5 bases, with 6 bases left between them.

CDR3 in amino acids: CASSLSDSLPQFF. The CDR3 DNA reads as TGTGCCAGCAGTTTATCAGACAGTCTTCCGCAGTTCTTC. The V and J genes are TRBV27 and TRBJ2-1; possible D gene TRBD1, 5 bases. Germline loops: CDR1 MNHEY, CDR2 SMNVEV (reference sequence). The CDR3 covers 13 residues. Trimming left V 0 bases short and J 12 bases short, with 12 bases between.

This clonotype was detected many times. V is TRBV4-1 and J is TRBJ1-1; tentatively, D is TRBD1 (5 bases). Trimming shortened V by 4 bases and J by 0 bases, and 15 bases separated the two germline ends. The CDR3 is made up of 16 amino acids. The germline CDR1 and CDR2 sequences are MGHRA and YSYEKL. DNA for the CDR3: TGCGCCAGCAGCCGTGGGGAGGGGCAAGTGAACACTGAAGCTTTCTTT. Its translation is CASSRGEGQVNTEAFF.

Regarding this clonotype: A much bigger clone sits one base away, suggesting this may be a read error. The CDR3 protein is CASSLFGWDSREQLF. CDR3 DNA: TGTGCCAGCAGCTTATTTGGGTGGGACTCCAGGGAGCAGTTATTC. V is TRBV7-3 and J is TRBJ2-1; maybe TRBD2 (6 bases). This CDR3 comprises 15 residues. Per germline, CDR1 SGHTA and CDR2 FQGTGA.

V gene TRBV20-1 combines with J gene TRBJ1-5; D call uncertain. CDR1 and CDR2 (germline): DFQATT, SNEGSKA (reference sequence). This CDR3 spans 14 amino acids. V was cut by 2 bases and J by 3 bases, with 11 bases left in between. The DNA for the CDR3 is TGCAGTGCTAGACTCGGACGGACCAATCAGCCCCAGCATTTT. The encoded protein is CSARLGRTNQPQHF.

About this clonotype: One end of the junction does not line up with germline, which may come from a read error. The chain joins TRBV7-7 to TRBJ2-3; D is perhaps TRBD2 (6 bases). The CDR3 has 15 amino acids. Germline V gene sequence: CDR1 SSHAT, CDR2 FNYEAQ (reference sequence). The CDR3 sequence is CASSQIGGATDTQYF. The CDR3 DNA sequence: TGTGCTAGCAGCCAAATCGGGGGAGCTACAGATACGCAGTATTTT. Variable domain in full (rest from reference TRBV7-7 and TRBJ2-3): GAGVSQSPRYKVTKRGQDVTLRCDPISSHATLYWYQQALGQGPEFLTYFNYEAQPDKSGLPSDRFSAERPEGSISTLTIQRTEQRDSAMYRCASSQIGGATDTQYFGPGTRLTVL.

Only a few counts were recorded for this clonotype. The chain combines TRBV6-2 or TRBV6-3 with TRBJ1-1; a possible D gene is TRBD1 (5 bases). This CDR3 region has 11 residues. Trimming cost V 6 bases and J 11 bases, with 13 bases left between them. CDR1 is MNHEY, CDR2 SVGEGT, per germline. CDR3 nucleotide sequence: TGTGCCAGCAGCTCGAGAGGGGCGGCTTTCTTT. The encoded protein is CASSSRGAAFF.

The V gene is TRBV28, the J gene TRBJ1-6; D is ambiguous. The CDR3 consists of 17 residues. Germline V lookup: CDR1 MDHEN, CDR2 SYDVKM. V was pared by 5 bases and J by 4 bases, with 18 bases between. For the CDR3, the DNA is TGTGCCAGCAGTAAGCTCCATCGAATAGGTTATAATTCACCCCTCCACTTT. Translation gives CASSKLHRIGYNSPLHF.

This clonotype came up a few times. J is TRBJ2-7 and V is TRBV7-8, with 11 bases matching TRBD1. The CDR3 totals 15 residues. V shed 1 base and J 4 bases; nucleotides not matched to a gene: 3. Germline lookup yields CDR1 SGHVS and CDR2 FQNEAQ. Written as DNA, the CDR3 is TGTGCCAGCAGCTTAGGGACAGGGGGCTTTTACGAGCAGTACGTC. Translated: CASSLGTGGFYEQYV.

This clonotype was detected only a few times. The chain links TRBV5-4 to TRBJ2-2, with a tentative D call TRBD2 (5 bases). The CDR3 runs 14 residues. From germline, CDR1 is SGHNT and CDR2 YYREEE (reference sequence). V was clipped by 7 bases and J by 6 bases, with 16 bases between them. For the CDR3, the DNA is TGTGCCAGCCAACCGGTGGACGGGGCCGGGGAGCTGTTTTTT. Its protein is CASQPVDGAGELFF.

The rearrangement uses TRBV20-1 and TRBJ2-2, with D hard to call. Germline V gene sequence: CDR1 DFQATT, CDR2 SNEGSKA (reference sequence). The length of the CDR3 is 14 residues. V was trimmed by 2 bases and J by 2 bases, leaving 9 bases between them. The CDR3 DNA is TGCAGTGCTAGACACGGAATTAACACCGGGGAGCTGTTTTTT. This encodes CSARHGINTGELFF.

There are a few counts of this clonotype. This chain uses TRBV4-1 with TRBJ1-3; 8 bases agree with TRBD1. J lost 1 base, V lost 1 base, and 6 bases had no gene match. The CDR3 covers 17 residues. Germline CDR1 and CDR2: MGHRA and YSYEKL. The CDR3 reads CASSQGTGLGSGNTIYF. The CDR3 coding sequence is TGCGCCAGCAGCCAAGGGACAGGGTTGGGGTCTGGAAACACCATATATTTT.

This clonotype has a handful of counts. V is TRBV28 and J is TRBJ1-1; the D gene is possibly TRBD1 (5 bases). CDR3 length: 12 residues. Deletions cut 8 bases from V and 0 bases from J, with 7 bases between. Germline assignment: CDR1 MDHEN and CDR2 SYDVKM. The chain's CDR3 is CASEGLNTEAFF. CDR3 nucleotides: TGTGCCAGCGAGGGGCTGAACACTGAAGCTTTCTTT.